The 24 T cell receptor beta chains below were found in one sample sequenced in a study of control samples from healthy donors and cancer patients (dated by TCRdb to 2018 to 2021). The protocol used for the library was the immunoSEQ multiplex PCR assay. In TCRdb, the immuneACCESS table is reduced to in-frame sequences with V and J assigned. These tables do not hold every clone; where another copy was compared, an unresolved V gene accounts for under half, and the others remain unexplained. This sample comprises about 100,000 clones, roughly 79% of them detected only once. 6% to 8% of the sample belongs to the ten largest clones. Sequencing was performed on blood. These receptors were taken from a man aged 18-30 years in good health.

The chain uses TRBV5-1 and TRBJ1-1, with D uncertain. The germline V gene has CDR1 SGHRS and CDR2 YFSETQ. V lost 0 bases and J lost 1, with 4 bases in between. The CDR3 sequence is 13 residues long. DNA of the CDR3: TGCGCCAGCAGCTTGGCCCCGAACACTGAAGCTTTCTTT. Translating gives CASSLAPNTEAFF.

This chain joins TRBV3-1 (or the pseudogene TRBV3-2) and TRBJ2-1; 9 positions agree with TRBD2. Germline CDR1 reads LGHDT; CDR2 reads YNNKEL (reference sequence). V lost 1 base and J lost 4; bases outside the gene matches: 5. This CDR3 has 16 amino acids. As DNA, the CDR3 is TGTGCCAGCAGCCAAGGGAGGCTAGCGGGATACAATGAGCAGTTCTTC. The encoded protein is CASSQGRLAGYNEQFF.

This clone was observed a few times. This chain joins TRBV9 and TRBJ1-2, with 7 bases lining up with TRBD1. This CDR3 is 15 amino acids long. V lost 0 bases and J lost 3; bases outside the gene matches: 5. In germline, CDR1 is SGDLS, CDR2 YYNGEE. The CDR3 loop reads CASSVGRGRYYGYTF. In DNA, the CDR3 is TGTGCCAGCAGCGTAGGCAGGGGGAGATACTATGGCTACACCTTC.

This rearrangement joins TRBV12-1 to TRBJ2-5; the D call in the table, TRBD2, was not verified against the DNA. TRBV12-1 is flagged as a pseudogene. The CDR3 spans 16 residues. CDR3 in amino acids: CASSFEGWLAQETQYF. The CDR3 DNA follows: TGTGCCAGCAGCTTTGAAGGCTGGCTAGCCCAAGAGACCCAGTACTTC.

The rearrangement joins TRBV19 to TRBJ2-3; D unclear. CDR1 is LNHDA and CDR2 is SQIVND in the germline V gene (reference sequence). The CDR3 sequence is 14 residues long. Trimming took 6 bases from V and 2 from J, leaving 12 bases between them. CDR3 in DNA: TGTGCCAGTAGGAGGAGACCCAACACAGATACGCAGTATTTT. Protein product: CASRRRPNTDTQYF.

This clone was picked up a small number of times. This rearrangement joins TRBV6-5 to TRBJ1-1, with TRBD1 as a possible D gene (6 bases). Germline V gene data show CDR1 as MNHEY and CDR2 as SVGAGI. The length of the CDR3 is 15 residues. Trimming shortened V by 6 bases and J by 1 base, and 15 bases separated the two germline ends. The CDR3 here is CASRRRPTGNTEAFF. CDR3 sequence (DNA): TGTGCCAGCAGACGAAGGCCGACAGGGAACACTGAAGCTTTCTTT.

This rearrangement joins TRBV18 to TRBJ2-3; TRBD1 matches at 8 bases. The CDR3 length is 15 residues. J was trimmed by 4 bases and V by 3 bases; bases with no gene match: 6. Germline CDR1 KGHSH, CDR2 LQKENI. CDR3 nucleotides: TGTGCCAGCTCACCTCAGGGGGCAGGTGCAGATACGCAGTATTTT. This sequence encodes CASSPQGAGADTQYF.

The genes are TRBV9 and TRBJ2-3; TRBD2 is a possible D gene (6 bases). V was shortened by 3 bases and J by 10 bases, with 15 bases between the two germline ends. From germline, CDR1 is SGDLS and CDR2 YYNGEE. The CDR3 spans 13 residues. CDR3 DNA sequence: TGTGCCAGCAGCGCCGGGCCTACGGGGGCGCAGTATTTT. This encodes CASSAGPTGAQYF. The whole variable domain, remainder taken from reference TRBV9 and TRBJ2-3, is DSGVTQTPKHLITATGQRVTLRCSPRSGDLSVYWYQQSLDQGLQFLIQYYNGEERAKGNILERFSAQQFPDLHSELNLSSLELGDSALYFCASSAGPTGAQYFGPGTRLTVL.

The sample holds a few counts of this clone. This chain joins TRBV18 and TRBJ2-2; 7 bases are a match to TRBD1. J lost 4 bases, V lost 6 bases, and 14 bases had no gene match. The CDR3 has 17 residues. Germline lookup yields CDR1 KGHSH and CDR2 LQKENI. The CDR3 coding sequence is TGTGCCAGCTCGCCCCGACCTTCACAGGGGACCACCGGGGAGCTGTTTTTT. Its translation: CASSPRPSQGTTGELFF. The variable domain in full, with the rest retrieved from reference TRBV18 and TRBJ2-2, is NAGVMQNPRHLVRRRGQEARLRCSPMKGHSHVYWYRQLPEEGLKFMVYLQKENIIDESGMPKERFSAEFPKEGPSILRIQQVVRGDSAAYFCASSPRPSQGTTGELFFGEGSRLTVL.

The chain is built from TRBV5-1 and TRBJ2-3; D is possibly TRBD1 or TRBD2 (5 bases each). The CDR3 has 14 amino acids. Germline V gene lookup returns CDR1 SGHRS and CDR2 YFSETQ. Trimming pared 3 bases from V and 6 bases from J, leaving 14 bases between. This CDR3 is CASSYEGLGDTQYF. The DNA for the CDR3 is TGCGCCAGCAGCTACGAGGGGCTAGGGGATACGCAGTATTTT.

The chain uses TRBV2 and TRBJ1-2; possibly TRBD1 for D (5 bases). Trimming left V 7 bases short and J 8 bases short, with 17 bases between. CDR1 is SNHLY and CDR2 is FYNNEI in the germline V gene. The CDR3 runs to 13 residues. Here the CDR3 DNA reads TGTGCCAGCATCCAGGGCCGATCGGGGGGCTACACCTTC. The encoded protein is CASIQGRSGGYTF.

This clone was observed a handful of times. The chain couples TRBV18 to TRBJ2-5, with TRBD2 as a possible D gene (6 bases). Trimming stripped 3 bases from V and 3 bases from J, with 11 bases between. This CDR3 is 14 amino acids long. Germline V CDR1 and CDR2: KGHSH, LQKENI. The CDR3 DNA follows: TGTGCCAGCTCACCCAATCGGGGGAAAGAGACCCAGTACTTC. Protein: CASSPNRGKETQYF.

The chain employs TRBV2 and TRBJ2-3; 8 nucleotides line up with TRBD2. This CDR3 spans 14 amino acids. CDR1 is SNHLY, CDR2 FYNNEI, per germline. Trimming removed 3 bases from V and 5 bases from J; junction bases left unmatched: 4. The CDR3 reads CASSEAGGRDTQYF. The CDR3 region has the DNA TGTGCCAGCAGTGAGGCGGGGGGCCGAGATACGCAGTATTTT.

The chain employs TRBV28 and TRBJ2-3; 9 positions match TRBD1. Germline lookup yields CDR1 MDHEN and CDR2 SYDVKM. The CDR3 is 14 amino acids. Losses at the gene ends were 5 bases for V and 3 bases for J; bases not matched to a gene: 3. CDR3 sequence reads: CASSADRGTDTQYF. CDR3 sequence (DNA): TGTGCCAGCAGTGCGGACAGGGGAACAGATACGCAGTATTTT.

This CDR3 reads CASSSRRGFGSNQPQHF. In DNA form, the CDR3 reads TGTGCCAGCAGCTCGAGGCGAGGGTTCGGTAGCAATCAGCCCCAGCATTTT. V and J are TRBV7-2 and TRBJ1-5, with D unclear. Germline values: CDR1 SGHTA, CDR2 FQGNSA. The CDR3 sequence is 17 residues long. V lost 4 bases and J 0 bases, leaving 16 bases between the germline ends.

The rearrangement uses TRBV5-1 and TRBJ1-3, with no clear D. The CDR3 is made up of 15 amino acids. Germline V lookup: CDR1 SGHRS, CDR2 YFSETQ. V was trimmed by 0 bases and J by 0 bases, leaving 7 bases between them. The CDR3 nucleotides are TGCGCCAGCAGCTTGGTGGCCGACTCTGGAAACACCATATATTTT. Its translation: CASSLVADSGNTIYF.

The rearrangement uses TRBV6-6 and TRBJ1-5; 9 positions match TRBD1. The V gene's germline CDR1 is MNHNY and CDR2 SVGAGI (reference sequence). J lost 8 bases, V lost 5 bases, and 13 bases had no gene match. The CDR3 has 16 residues. The CDR3 sequence is CASSRGQGLGQEPQHF. DNA of the CDR3: TGTGCCAGCAGTCGGGGACAGGGTCTGGGCCAGGAGCCCCAGCATTTT.

J is TRBJ1-1 and V is TRBV2; D is possibly TRBD1 (5 bases). Germline lookup yields CDR1 SNHLY and CDR2 FYNNEI. The CDR3 is 15 amino acids. Between the trimmed V and J ends, which lost 6 bases and 1 base, there was a span of 15 bases. CDR3 coding DNA: TGTGCCAGCAGCCAAGTCAGGAGGGGGAACACTGAAGCTTTCTTT. It specifies CASSQVRRGNTEAFF. The full variable domain, its missing parts supplied by reference TRBV2 and TRBJ1-1, is EPEVTQTPSHQVTQMGQEVILRCVPISNHLYFYWYRQILGQKVEFLVSFYNNEISEKSEIFDDQFSVERPDGSNFTLKIRSTKLEDSAMYFCASSQVRRGNTEAFFGQGTRLTVV.

This chain links TRBV6-6 with TRBJ1-1, with D maybe TRBD1 (5 bases). Germline-derived CDR1 and CDR2 are MNHNY and SVGAGI (reference sequence). Trimming pared 6 bases from V and 8 bases from J, leaving 10 bases between. CDR3 size: 11 residues. The CDR3 is CASSLRGEAFF. Written as DNA, the CDR3 is TGTGCCAGCAGCTTGCGGGGCGAAGCTTTCTTT.

The chain uses TRBV5-8 and TRBJ2-5, with no clear D. Trimming cost V 1 base and J 5 bases, with 6 bases left between them. Germline CDR1 SGHTS, CDR2 YDEGEE. There are 12 residues in the CDR3. This CDR3 reads CASSLQWETQYF. The CDR3 DNA reads TGTGCCAGCAGCTTGCAATGGGAGACCCAGTACTTC. The full variable domain, rest sourced from reference TRBV5-8 and TRBJ2-5, is EAGVTQSPTHLIKTRGQQATLRCSPISGHTSVYWYQQALGLGLQFLLWYDEGEERNRGNFPPRFSGRQFPNYSSELNVNALELEDSALYLCASSLQWETQYFGPGTRLLVL.

In nucleotides, the CDR3 is TGCAGCCTCGACAGGAACTACGAGCAGTACTTC. This translates into CSLDRNYEQYF. The chain links TRBV20-1 to TRBJ2-7; a possible D gene is TRBD1 (6 bases). Per the germline V gene, CDR1 is DFQATT and CDR2 is SNEGSKA (reference sequence). This CDR3 spans 11 amino acids.

The genes are TRBV11-2 and TRBJ1-4; D unclear. This CDR3 has 12 amino acids. V was trimmed by 1 base and J by 8 bases, leaving 5 bases between them. Germline CDR1 SGHAT, CDR2 FQNNGV. CDR3 DNA: TGTGCCAGCAGCTTAGTATACGAAAAACTGTTTTTT. Protein product: CASSLVYEKLFF. Drawing the rest from reference TRBV11-2 and TRBJ1-4, the complete variable domain is EAGVAQSPRYKIIEKRQSVAFWCNPISGHATLYWYQQILGQGPKLLIQFQNNGVVDDSQLPKDRFSAERLKGVDSTLKIQPAKLEDSAVYLCASSLVYEKLFFGSGTQLSVL.

This chain joins TRBV28 and TRBJ1-1, with D perhaps matching TRBD1 (5 bases). This CDR3 contains 12 residues. V was trimmed by 6 bases and J by 9 bases, leaving 14 bases between them. Per germline, CDR1 MDHEN and CDR2 SYDVKM. CDR3 residues: CASRRPTGQAFF. The CDR3, as DNA: TGTGCCAGCAGGCGGCCGACGGGGCAAGCTTTCTTT.

The chain carries TRBV28 and TRBJ2-7; no clear D. Looked up from germline, CDR1 is MDHEN and CDR2 is SYDVKM. This CDR3 contains 11 residues. Trimming removed 5 bases from V and 3 bases from J, with 5 bases in between. DNA of the CDR3: TGTGCCAGCAGTCCCCGCTACGAGCAGTACTTC. This translates into CASSPRYEQYF.